The present TCR beta chain was sequenced within a study of shared clonotypes between healthy human individuals. Study results and limitations: The generation probabilities recorded for non-shared clonotypes fell below those of clonotypes shared by all four donors.

The length of the CDR3 is 16 residues. Trimming pared 8 bases from V and 5 bases from J, leaving 23 bases between. The germline gives CDR1 SNHLY, CDR2 FYNNEI. In the case of this clone: The antigen is unknown.

Replicate PCRs for sorted subsets used approximately 190 ng DNA; this equaled about 30,000 T cell genomes. Method: immunoSEQ multiplex PCR; TCRdb's copy keeps in-frame clones and lacks some. The sample includes roughly 1 million clones, around 76% of them seen just once. The rearrangement joins TRBV2 to TRBJ2-3, with D possibly called TRBD1 or TRBD2 (6 bases each). This receptor was taken from a man in his late teens or twenties in good health. The sequenced sample was memory CD4+ T cells sorted from blood. Subset of the sample: CD45RA-negative fraction. The CDR3 spells CASGDAPWGRGDTQYF. The CDR3 nucleotides are TGTGCCAGCGGAGATGCTCCGTGGGGGCGGGGAGATACGCAGTATTTT. The variable domain in full, with the rest retrieved from reference TRBV2 and TRBJ2-3, is EPEVTQTPSHQVTQMGQEVILRCVPISNHLYFYWYRQILGQKVEFLVSFYNNEISEKSEIFDDQFSVERPDGSNFTLKIRSTKLEDSAMYFCASGDAPWGRGDTQYFGPGTRLTVL.